Listed below are T cell receptor beta chains from one sample, sequenced in a study of cytomegalovirus exposure and HLA in healthy donors. Sequencing used immunoSEQ multiplex PCR; TCRdb keeps in-frame clones, though not all of them. The data contain approximately 56,000 clones, roughly 70% of them singletons. The sample taken for sequencing was PBMCs. These receptors all come from a woman aged 45-59 years in good health and CMV-seropositive. Each CDR3 is given with its conserved first and last residue. A D gene is named only where the DNA matches it firmly.

D: -; J: TRBJ2-5; V: TRBV4-1; CDR3: CASSQAGDNRETQYF
D: TRBD1; J: TRBJ1-3; V: TRBV28; CDR3: CASSFRGQGLRNTIYF
D: -; J: TRBJ2-6; V: TRBV19; CDR3: CASSPLTNSGANVLTF
D: TRBD1; J: TRBJ2-1; V: TRBV5-1; CDR3: CASRTGTGNPFLYNEQFF
D: -; J: TRBJ1-2; V: TRBV19; CDR3: CASTNGYGYTF
D: -; J: TRBJ1-2; V: TRBV10-1; CDR3: CASSEQTRPVYGYTF
D: -; J: TRBJ1-2; V: TRBV7-9; CDR3: CASSLPGHQPGYTF
D: -; J: TRBJ2-2; V: TRBV25-1; CDR3: CASSGQRNTGELFF
D: TRBD2; J: TRBJ2-4; V: TRBV9; CDR3: CASSVGASGGSLNIQYF
D: TRBD2; J: TRBJ2-7; V: TRBV29-1; CDR3: CSVLLAGDLYEQYF
D: TRBD1; J: TRBJ1-5; V: TRBV7-2; CDR3: CASSSNRGNQPQHF
D: TRBD1; J: TRBJ2-2; V: TRBV2; CDR3: CASSRQGARVGGELFF
D: TRBD1; J: TRBJ2-5; V: TRBV18; CDR3: CASSPMGQGLGETQYF
D: TRBD1; J: TRBJ1-5; V: TRBV23-1; CDR3: CASFRGRHSNQPQHF
D: -; J: TRBJ2-4; V: TRBV4-1; CDR3: CASSQDPPEQPNIQYF
D: -; J: TRBJ2-2; V: TRBV9; CDR3: CASSLRAGGPHGELFF
D: -; J: TRBJ2-7; V: TRBV5-1; CDR3: CASWRGGTYEQYF
D: TRBD1; J: TRBJ1-5; V: TRBV6-5; CDR3: CASNEGGGQPQHF
D: -; J: TRBJ2-3; V: TRBV2; CDR3: CASSFMGGTTDTQYF
D: TRBD2; J: TRBJ2-3; V: TRBV15; CDR3: CATSRDWAGEADTQYF
D: TRBD2; J: TRBJ2-2; V: TRBV7-2; CDR3: CASSLTAPGTSVPGELFF
D: -; J: TRBJ2-5; V: TRBV7-2; CDR3: CASSHLSGGQETQYF
D: TRBD2; J: TRBJ2-7; V: TRBV4-2; CDR3: CASSQDLSGEPYEQYF
D: -; J: TRBJ2-7; V: TRBV15; CDR3: CATSRDLWGLSYEQYF